The source of this T cell receptor (beta chain) is a study of blood T cell repertoires in COVID-19. At the level of the study: Samples taken during acute and convalescent COVID-19 were collected in the United States, Italy and Spain. The cDNA or gDNA used as material had been derived from T cells, B-cell-depleted T cells, or PBMCs.

Method: immunoSEQ multiplex PCR; TCRdb's copy keeps in-frame clones and lacks some. Among 150,000 to 160,000 clones listed, 85% to 90% were seen once. V was cut by 2 bases and J by 0 bases, with 10 bases left in between. Germline CDR1 MDHEN, CDR2 SYDVKM. This CDR3 has 15 amino acids. The chain uses TRBV28 and TRBJ1-1; possible D gene TRBD1, 6 bases. The sequenced sample consisted of peripheral blood. This clonotype was obtained from a woman between 40 and 55 years old with acute or convalescent COVID-19. The DNA for the CDR3 is TGTGCCAGCAGTTTAGGGGGCGCCATGAACACTGAAGCTTTCTTT. This sequence encodes CASSLGGAMNTEAFF.